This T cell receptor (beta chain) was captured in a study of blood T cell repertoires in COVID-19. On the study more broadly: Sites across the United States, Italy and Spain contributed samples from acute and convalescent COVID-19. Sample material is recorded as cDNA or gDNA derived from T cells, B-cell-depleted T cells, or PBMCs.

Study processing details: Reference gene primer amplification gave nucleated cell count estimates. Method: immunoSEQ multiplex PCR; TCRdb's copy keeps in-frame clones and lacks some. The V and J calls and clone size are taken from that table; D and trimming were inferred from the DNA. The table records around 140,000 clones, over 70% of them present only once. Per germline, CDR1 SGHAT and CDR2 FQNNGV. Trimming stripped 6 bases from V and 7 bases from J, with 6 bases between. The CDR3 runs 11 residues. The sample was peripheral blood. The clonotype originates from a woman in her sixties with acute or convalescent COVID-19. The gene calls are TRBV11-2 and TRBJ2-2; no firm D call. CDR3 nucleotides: TGTGCCAGCAGGTTTAGCGGGGAGCTGTTTTTT. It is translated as CASRFSGELFF. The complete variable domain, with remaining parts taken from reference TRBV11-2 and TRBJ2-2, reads EAGVAQSPRYKIIEKRQSVAFWCNPISGHATLYWYQQILGQGPKLLIQFQNNGVVDDSQLPKDRFSAERLKGVDSTLKIQPAKLEDSAVYLCASRFSGELFFGEGSRLTVL.